This is a list of T cell receptor beta chains from one sample in a study of T cell responses to AZD1222 COVID-19 vaccine. Produced via immunoSEQ multiplex PCR; TCRdb's table is partial and in-frame only. The data show 130,000 to 150,000 clones, around 90% seen once. The source material was peripheral blood, sampled on day 0 of AZD1222 vaccination. All receptors come from an adult in good health. The CDR3 runs from the conserved cysteine through the conserved F or W. A D gene is named only where the DNA matches it firmly. Only some rows state a clone size, as once, few, many or a class for expanded clones.

d_call: TRBD2
j_call: TRBJ2-1
v_call: TRBV19
clone_size: NA
cdr3_aa: CASSEVAGPYNEQFF
cdr3_nt: TGTGCCAGTTCAGAGGTAGCGGGTCCCTACAATGAGCAGTTCTTC

d_call: NA
j_call: TRBJ2-5
v_call: TRBV6-5
clone_size: NA
cdr3_aa: CASLPRPRGVETQYF
cdr3_nt: TGTGCCAGCCTCCCCCGACCTAGAGGGGTAGAGACCCAGTACTTC

d_call: NA
j_call: TRBJ1-2
v_call: TRBV5-1
clone_size: once
cdr3_aa: CASSLAQNYGYTF
cdr3_nt: TGCGCCAGCAGCTTGGCACAGAACTATGGCTACACCTTC

d_call: NA
j_call: TRBJ2-2
v_call: TRBV5-1
clone_size: NA
cdr3_aa: CASSRQANGELFF
cdr3_nt: TGCGCCAGCAGCCGACAGGCCAACGGGGAGCTGTTTTTT

d_call: NA
j_call: TRBJ1-2
v_call: TRBV9
clone_size: NA
cdr3_aa: CASSRAGDYGYTF
cdr3_nt: TGTGCCAGCAGCCGGGCAGGGGACTATGGCTACACCTTC

d_call: NA
j_call: TRBJ1-1
v_call: TRBV28
clone_size: NA
cdr3_aa: CASRGTEAFF
cdr3_nt: TGTGCCAGCAGGGGGACTGAAGCTTTCTTT

d_call: NA
j_call: TRBJ1-1
v_call: TRBV27
clone_size: NA
cdr3_aa: CASSLGGWTEAFF
cdr3_nt: TGTGCCAGCAGTTTAGGGGGATGGACTGAAGCTTTCTTT

d_call: TRBD2
j_call: TRBJ2-1
v_call: TRBV15
clone_size: NA
cdr3_aa: CATSRTGLGTVNEQFF
cdr3_nt: TGTGCCACCAGCAGAACGGGACTAGGGACGGTCAATGAGCAGTTCTTC

d_call: TRBD2
j_call: TRBJ2-2
v_call: TRBV7-9
clone_size: NA
cdr3_aa: CASSPGTSTGELFF
cdr3_nt: TGTGCCAGCTCCCCCGGGACTAGCACCGGGGAGCTGTTTTTT

d_call: NA
j_call: TRBJ1-3
v_call: TRBV3-1/TRBV3-2
clone_size: NA
cdr3_aa: CASSQNVGGSGNTIYF
cdr3_nt: TGTGCCAGCAGCCAAAACGTAGGGGGATCTGGAAACACCATATATTTT

d_call: TRBD2
j_call: TRBJ2-1
v_call: TRBV9
clone_size: NA
cdr3_aa: CASSPLGLAGNNEQFF
cdr3_nt: TGTGCCAGCAGCCCACTAGGACTAGCGGGGAACAATGAGCAGTTCTTC

d_call: NA
j_call: TRBJ1-3
v_call: TRBV28
clone_size: NA
cdr3_aa: CASRTGNTIYF
cdr3_nt: TGTGCCAGTAGGACTGGAAACACCATATATTTT

d_call: NA
j_call: TRBJ1-3
v_call: TRBV7-2
clone_size: NA
cdr3_aa: CASSLTGNTIYF
cdr3_nt: TGTGCCAGCAGCTTAACAGGAAACACCATATATTTT

d_call: TRBD1
j_call: TRBJ1-5
v_call: TRBV18
clone_size: NA
cdr3_aa: CASSPDRGNQPQHF
cdr3_nt: TGTGCCAGCTCACCGGACAGGGGGAATCAGCCCCAGCATTTT

d_call: TRBD1
j_call: TRBJ2-7
v_call: TRBV7-9
clone_size: once
cdr3_aa: CASSLTGEGSYEQYF
cdr3_nt: TGTGCCAGCAGCCTGACAGGGGAAGGCTCCTACGAGCAGTACTTC

d_call: NA
j_call: TRBJ2-7
v_call: TRBV11-2
clone_size: once
cdr3_aa: CASSPGTTWEQYF
cdr3_nt: TGTGCCAGCAGCCCCGGGACGACTTGGGAGCAGTACTTC

d_call: TRBD2
j_call: TRBJ2-1
v_call: TRBV7-2
clone_size: NA
cdr3_aa: CASSPTSGSVDEQFF
cdr3_nt: TGTGCCAGCAGCCCTACTAGCGGGAGTGTCGATGAGCAGTTCTTC

d_call: TRBD2
j_call: TRBJ2-3
v_call: TRBV5-4
clone_size: NA
cdr3_aa: CASSQSGRGGTDTQYF
cdr3_nt: TGTGCCAGCAGTCAAAGCGGGAGGGGGGGCACAGATACGCAGTATTTT

d_call: TRBD2
j_call: TRBJ2-3
v_call: TRBV7-2
clone_size: NA
cdr3_aa: CASSSREGQITQYF
cdr3_nt: TGTGCCAGCAGCTCGCGGGAGGGCCAGATAACGCAGTATTTT

d_call: TRBD2
j_call: TRBJ2-7
v_call: TRBV3-1/TRBV3-2
clone_size: few
cdr3_aa: CASSQGTAGVFPYEQYF
cdr3_nt: TGTGCCAGCAGCCAAGGAACGGCGGGAGTTTTCCCCTACGAGCAGTACTTC

d_call: NA
j_call: TRBJ2-7
v_call: TRBV27
clone_size: NA
cdr3_aa: CASSRGDEQYF
cdr3_nt: TGTGCCAGCTCGAGGGGGGACGAGCAGTACTTC

d_call: NA
j_call: TRBJ2-7
v_call: TRBV10-2
clone_size: NA
cdr3_aa: CASRGDSSYEQYF
cdr3_nt: TGCGCCAGCAGAGGGGACTCCTCCTACGAGCAGTACTTC

d_call: NA
j_call: TRBJ2-1
v_call: TRBV9
clone_size: NA
cdr3_aa: CASSVAVIPGNEQFF
cdr3_nt: TGTGCCAGCAGCGTAGCGGTGATTCCTGGGAATGAGCAGTTCTTC

d_call: NA
j_call: TRBJ1-2
v_call: TRBV6-5
clone_size: NA
cdr3_aa: CASRPEGSPNYGYTF
cdr3_nt: TGTGCCAGCAGGCCCGAGGGGTCCCCTAACTATGGCTACACCTTC

d_call: NA
j_call: TRBJ1-5
v_call: TRBV6-5
clone_size: once
cdr3_aa: CASSPSGVGQPQHF
cdr3_nt: TGTGCCAGCAGCCCCTCAGGGGTGGGTCAGCCCCAGCATTTT

d_call: TRBD1
j_call: TRBJ1-1
v_call: TRBV25-1
clone_size: NA
cdr3_aa: CASSRNPRGDTEAFF
cdr3_nt: TGTGCCAGCAGTAGGAACCCCAGGGGGGACACTGAAGCTTTCTTT

d_call: TRBD2
j_call: TRBJ2-3
v_call: TRBV7-2
clone_size: NA
cdr3_aa: CASSLVAGVFDTQYF
cdr3_nt: TGTGCCAGCAGCTTAGTAGCGGGGGTATTTGATACGCAGTATTTT

d_call: NA
j_call: TRBJ2-7
v_call: TRBV7-3
clone_size: NA
cdr3_aa: CASSSGTYEQYF
cdr3_nt: TGTGCCAGCAGCTCCGGGACCTACGAGCAGTACTTC

d_call: NA
j_call: TRBJ1-2
v_call: TRBV2
clone_size: NA
cdr3_aa: CASREGVYGYTF
cdr3_nt: TGTGCCAGCAGAGAGGGGGTCTATGGCTACACCTTC

d_call: NA
j_call: TRBJ2-5
v_call: TRBV5-1
clone_size: NA
cdr3_aa: CASSSTGRLQETQYF
cdr3_nt: TGCGCCAGCAGCTCAACCGGGAGACTGCAAGAGACCCAGTACTTC

d_call: NA
j_call: TRBJ2-1
v_call: TRBV4-2
clone_size: NA
cdr3_aa: CASSPLGNEQFF
cdr3_nt: TGTGCCAGCAGCCCCCTGGGGAATGAGCAGTTCTTC

d_call: TRBD1
j_call: TRBJ1-2
v_call: TRBV10-1
clone_size: NA
cdr3_aa: CASRGQEKINYGYTF
cdr3_nt: TGCGCCAGCAGAGGACAGGAGAAAATTAACTATGGCTACACCTTC

d_call: TRBD1
j_call: TRBJ1-5
v_call: TRBV24-1
clone_size: NA
cdr3_aa: CATSDAGQGSNQPQHF
cdr3_nt: TGTGCCACCAGTGATGCCGGACAGGGCTCCAATCAGCCCCAGCATTTT

d_call: NA
j_call: TRBJ2-1
v_call: TRBV2
clone_size: NA
cdr3_aa: CATGTHPVPRYNEQFF
cdr3_nt: TGTGCCACCGGGACGCATCCAGTCCCGCGCTACAATGAGCAGTTCTTC

d_call: NA
j_call: TRBJ1-3
v_call: TRBV5-6
clone_size: NA
cdr3_aa: CASSLGRRASSGNTIYF
cdr3_nt: TGTGCCAGCAGCTTGGGGCGCAGGGCCTCCTCTGGAAACACCATATATTTT

d_call: TRBD2
j_call: TRBJ2-2
v_call: TRBV3-1/TRBV3-2
clone_size: NA
cdr3_aa: CASSPWTSGHTGELFF
cdr3_nt: TGTGCCAGCAGCCCCTGGACTAGCGGCCACACCGGGGAGCTGTTTTTT

d_call: NA
j_call: TRBJ2-2
v_call: TRBV28
clone_size: NA
cdr3_aa: CASSREANTGELFF
cdr3_nt: TGTGCCAGCAGCCGAGAGGCCAACACCGGGGAGCTGTTTTTT

d_call: NA
j_call: TRBJ2-7
v_call: TRBV27
clone_size: NA
cdr3_aa: CASGTGSSYEQYF
cdr3_nt: TGTGCCAGCGGAACAGGGAGCTCCTACGAGCAGTACTTC

d_call: TRBD2
j_call: TRBJ2-1
v_call: TRBV18
clone_size: NA
cdr3_aa: CASSPGLAEEQFF
cdr3_nt: TGTGCCAGCTCACCGGGACTAGCGGAGGAGCAGTTCTTC

d_call: NA
j_call: TRBJ1-1
v_call: TRBV24-1
clone_size: once
cdr3_aa: CATSDSVAEAFF
cdr3_nt: TGTGCCACCAGTGATTCTGTGGCTGAAGCTTTCTTT

d_call: TRBD1
j_call: TRBJ2-2
v_call: TRBV6-5
clone_size: NA
cdr3_aa: CASSSRTGTPELFF
cdr3_nt: TGTGCCAGCAGCTCCAGGACAGGGACGCCGGAGCTGTTTTTT

d_call: TRBD1
j_call: TRBJ1-2
v_call: TRBV27
clone_size: NA
cdr3_aa: CASGKTGGGNGYTF
cdr3_nt: TGTGCCAGCGGGAAGACAGGGGGCGGGAATGGCTACACCTTC

d_call: TRBD2
j_call: TRBJ2-3
v_call: TRBV27
clone_size: NA
cdr3_aa: CASSRGLDVDTQYF
cdr3_nt: TGTGCCAGCAGTAGGGGACTAGATGTAGATACGCAGTATTTT

d_call: NA
j_call: TRBJ2-7
v_call: TRBV27
clone_size: once
cdr3_aa: CASSPTLGSSYEQYF
cdr3_nt: TGTGCCAGCAGTCCCACATTGGGCAGTTCCTACGAGCAGTACTTC

d_call: NA
j_call: TRBJ2-1
v_call: TRBV7-9
clone_size: NA
cdr3_aa: CASSLGGTGEQFF
cdr3_nt: TGTGCCAGCAGCTTAGGGGGTACTGGTGAGCAGTTCTTC

d_call: NA
j_call: TRBJ2-7
v_call: TRBV6-2/TRBV6-3
clone_size: NA
cdr3_aa: CASSYQGSVYEQYF
cdr3_nt: TGTGCCAGCAGTTATCAGGGCTCAGTCTACGAGCAGTACTTC